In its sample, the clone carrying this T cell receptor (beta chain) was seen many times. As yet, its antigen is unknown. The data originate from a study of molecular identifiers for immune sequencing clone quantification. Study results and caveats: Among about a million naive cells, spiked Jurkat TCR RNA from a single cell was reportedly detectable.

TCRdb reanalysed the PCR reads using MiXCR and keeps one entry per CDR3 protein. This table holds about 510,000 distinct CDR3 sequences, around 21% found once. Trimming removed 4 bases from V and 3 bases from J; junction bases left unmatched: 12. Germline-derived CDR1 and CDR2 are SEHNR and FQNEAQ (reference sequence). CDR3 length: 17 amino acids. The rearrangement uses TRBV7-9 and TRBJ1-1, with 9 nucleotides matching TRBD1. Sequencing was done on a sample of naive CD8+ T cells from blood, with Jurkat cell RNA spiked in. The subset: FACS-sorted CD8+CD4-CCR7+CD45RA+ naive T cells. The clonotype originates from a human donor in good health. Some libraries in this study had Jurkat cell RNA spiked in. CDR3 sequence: CASSSPTGTGFDTEAFF. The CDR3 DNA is TGTGCCAGCAGCTCACCCACCGGGACAGGGTTTGACACTGAAGCTTTCTTT.